These T cell receptor beta chains were read from a single sample in a study of blood T cell repertoires in COVID-19. Libraries were prepared by immunoSEQ multiplex PCR; TCRdb keeps only in-frame clonotypes and omits some of them. The sample holds approximately 140,000 clones; around 86% are singletons and the top ten take 2.5% to 4%. Sequencing was performed on peripheral blood. The receptor source for this set is an older man with acute or convalescent COVID-19. Each CDR3 is given with its conserved first and last residue. D genes are given only for firm matches. Rows give clone size only sometimes, using once, few, many, or a class for an expanded clone.

TRBJ1-2 | TRBV7-2 | . | TRBD1 | CASSTDRANYGYTF | TGTGCCAGCAGTACGGACAGGGCTAACTATGGCTACACCTTC
TRBJ2-7 | TRBV7-2 | . | TRBD1 | CASSLAGQGAHEQYF | TGTGCCAGCAGCTTAGCGGGACAGGGGGCCCACGAGCAGTACTTC
TRBJ1-6 | TRBV9 | once | . | CASSVDQGSSPLHF | TGTGCCAGCAGCGTAGATCAGGGGAGTTCACCCCTCCACTTT
TRBJ1-2 | TRBV19 | . | . | CASRNFGQQNYGYTF | TGTGCCAGTAGGAATTTCGGACAGCAAAACTATGGCTACACCTTC
TRBJ2-1 | TRBV11-2 | few | TRBD2 | CASSTTSGSLVEQFF | TGTGCCAGCAGCACGACTAGCGGGAGCTTGGTTGAGCAGTTCTTC
TRBJ1-2 | TRBV20-1 | . | . | CSASLGGRVYGYTF | TGCAGTGCTAGTTTGGGGGGGCGCGTCTATGGCTACACCTTC
TRBJ2-7 | TRBV30 | once | TRBD1 | CAWSAGQGLEQYF | TGTGCCTGGAGTGCAGGACAGGGGCTCGAGCAGTACTTC
TRBJ2-1 | TRBV6-4 | . | TRBD2 | CASSDSTSGTNEQFF | TGTGCCAGCAGTGACTCGACTAGCGGGACGAATGAGCAGTTCTTC
TRBJ1-2 | TRBV6-6 | . | TRBD1 | CASSRNQGVANYGYTF | TGTGCCAGCAGTCGAAATCAGGGGGTAGCTAACTATGGCTACACCTTC
TRBJ2-7 | TRBV6-6 | . | TRBD2 | CATRTSGSHEQYF | TGTGCCACCAGGACTAGCGGGAGCCACGAGCAGTACTTC
TRBJ1-4 | TRBV6-6 | . | . | CASRPYTTNEKLFF | TGTGCCAGCAGGCCCTATACAACTAATGAAAAACTGTTTTTT
TRBJ2-7 | TRBV5-4 | once | TRBD2 | CASSLLAGSYEQYF | TGTGCCAGCAGCTTACTAGCGGGTTCCTACGAGCAGTACTTC
TRBJ1-2 | TRBV6-5 | . | TRBD1 | CASSYDRGDYGYTF | TGTGCCAGCAGTTACGACAGGGGCGACTATGGCTACACCTTC
TRBJ2-5 | TRBV11-1 | . | . | CASSARTIQETQYF | TGTGCCAGCAGCGCCCGGACTATCCAAGAGACCCAGTACTTC
TRBJ2-7 | TRBV6-5 | . | TRBD2 | CASRRGGSTYEQYF | TGTGCCAGCAGGCGGGGCGGGAGTACCTACGAGCAGTACTTC
TRBJ2-7 | TRBV29-1 | . | . | CSVGVGAYEQYF | TGCAGCGTTGGGGTAGGAGCCTACGAGCAGTACTTC
TRBJ1-2 | TRBV5-1 | . | . | CASSLEGTYGYTF | TGCGCCAGCAGCTTGGAAGGGACTTATGGCTACACCTTC
TRBJ1-4 | TRBV25-1 | . | . | CASSESVRAGEKLFF | TGTGCCAGCAGTGAATCCGTAAGGGCGGGAGAAAAACTGTTTTTT
TRBJ2-3 | TRBV11-3 | . | . | CASSLGGEADTQYF | TGTGCCAGCAGCCTGGGGGGTGAAGCAGATACGCAGTATTTT
TRBJ2-3 | TRBV18 | once | . | CASSSGSTDTQYF | TGTGCCAGCTCAAGCGGTAGCACAGATACGCAGTATTTT
TRBJ2-2 | TRBV6-6 | . | . | CASSPGSNTGELFF | TGTGCCAGCAGCCCGGGGTCGAACACCGGGGAGCTGTTTTTT
TRBJ2-1 | TRBV5-1 | . | TRBD2 | CASSSSGRDYTEQFF | TGCGCCAGCAGCTCTAGCGGGAGGGACTACACTGAGCAGTTCTTC
TRBJ1-4 | TRBV30 | . | TRBD1 | CAGRDRGLGNEKLFF | TGTGCCGGCCGGGACAGGGGTCTCGGAAATGAAAAACTGTTTTTT
TRBJ2-6 | TRBV3-1/TRBV3-2 | . | . | CASSQDLSGANVLTF | TGTGCCAGCAGCCAAGATCTCTCTGGGGCCAACGTCCTGACTTTC
TRBJ2-7 | TRBV18 | . | . | CASFVSGGSSEQYF | TGTGCCAGCTTTGTTAGCGGAGGGTCCTCCGAGCAGTACTTC
TRBJ1-1 | TRBV30 | . | . | CASRTFASAEAFF | TGTGCCTCCAGGACATTTGCGAGCGCTGAAGCTTTCTTT
TRBJ1-5 | TRBV7-8 | . | . | CASSLGGDPQPQHF | TGTGCCAGCAGCTTAGGGGGCGATCCTCAGCCCCAGCATTTT
TRBJ2-7 | TRBV6-2/TRBV6-3 | . | TRBD2 | CASSPIPIGLGVYEQYF | TGTGCCAGCAGTCCGATTCCAATAGGACTAGGCGTCTACGAGCAGTACTTC
TRBJ1-4 | TRBV5-1 | . | TRBD1 | CASSLQGGNEKLFF | TGCGCCAGCAGCTTACAGGGGGGTAATGAAAAACTGTTTTTT
TRBJ2-7 | TRBV30 | . | . | CAWSVQGSEQYF | TGTGCCTGGAGTGTTCAGGGTAGCGAGCAGTACTTC
TRBJ2-3 | TRBV27 | few | TRBD2 | CASSLWGSGSADTQYF | TGTGCCAGCAGTTTATGGGGTAGCGGGAGTGCAGATACGCAGTATTTT
TRBJ1-4 | TRBV5-5 | . | . | CASSLGGQGEKLFF | TGTGCCAGCAGCTTGGGGGGTCAGGGTGAAAAACTGTTTTTT
TRBJ1-5 | TRBV5-1 | . | . | CASSLVPGRGQYPNQPQHF | TGCGCCAGCAGCTTGGTCCCAGGGAGGGGTCAATATCCCAATCAGCCCCAGCATTTT
TRBJ2-1 | TRBV18 | once | . | CASSPTYNEQFF | TGTGCCAGCTCACCCACCTACAATGAGCAGTTCTTC
TRBJ2-2 | TRBV6-2/TRBV6-3 | . | TRBD1 | CASSLDRGTGELFF | TGTGCCAGCAGCCTCGACAGGGGCACCGGGGAGCTGTTTTTT